The 15 T cell receptor beta chains presented below share a single source sample, sequenced in a study of CD8+ T cells in alopecia areata. Treatment specified: oral pan-JAK inhibitor, 5-10 mg twice daily. As the sequencing template, cDNA was produced by extracting RNA and reverse transcribing it. Generated by immunoSEQ multiplex PCR, the TCRdb table keeps only in-frame clones and is missing some. Among around 170,000 clones, about half were seen once, and the ten largest hold roughly a tenth. The sample was CD8+ T cells sorted from blood, taken around week 54, from a patient treated with tofacitinib. The receptors shown here come from a human donor with alopecia areata.

This clone was detected a few times. The rearrangement uses TRBV5-4 and TRBJ1-2; the D is unclear. Trimming pared 2 bases from V and 4 bases from J, leaving 0 bases between. CDR1 SGHNT and CDR2 YYREEE come from the germline V gene (reference sequence). The CDR3 extends over 10 amino acids. In nucleotides, the CDR3 is TGTGCCAGCAGCTTCTATGGCTACACCTTC. Translating gives CASSFYGYTF.

The rearrangement links TRBV5-4 to TRBJ2-5; D is perhaps TRBD2 (5 bases). V shed 1 base and J shed 4 bases, with 14 bases lying between them. The CDR3 covers 15 residues. The germline V gene encodes CDR1 SGHNT and CDR2 YYREEE (reference sequence). Here the CDR3 reads CASSLTGVLGETQYF. CDR3 in DNA: TGTGCCAGCAGCTTGACCGGGGTCTTGGGAGAGACCCAGTACTTC.

This clone was picked up a small number of times. CDR3 sequence: CASSLAGQTTDTQYF. The CDR3 nucleotides read TGCGCCAGCAGCTTGGCGGGACAGACCACAGATACGCAGTATTTT. The gene calls are TRBV5-1 and TRBJ2-3; 7 nucleotides align to TRBD1. Germline CDR1 reads SGHRS; CDR2 reads YFSETQ. The V gene end was trimmed by 0 bases and the J gene end by 2 bases; junction bases not matched to a gene: 3. The CDR3 is 15 amino acids. The variable domain in full, with the rest retrieved from reference TRBV5-1 and TRBJ2-3, is KAGVTQTPRYLIKTRGQQVTLSCSPISGHRSVSWYQQTPGQGLQFLFEYFSETQRNKGNFPGRFSGRQFSNSRSEMNVSTLELGDSALYLCASSLAGQTTDTQYFGPGTRLTVL.

V is TRBV27 and J is TRBJ2-7; 8 bases match TRBD1. After removal of 10 bases from V and 3 bases from J, the junction contained 14 bases not matched to a gene. Germline V CDR1 and CDR2: MNHEY, SMNVEV (reference sequence). This CDR3 is 15 amino acids long. CDR3 in amino acids: CATITARDRGYEQYF. The CDR3 DNA sequence: TGTGCCACCATTACCGCCCGAGACAGGGGCTACGAGCAGTACTTC.

The V gene is TRBV19, the J gene TRBJ1-1; D may be TRBD1 (5 bases). Trimming removed 3 bases at V and 4 bases at J, with 9 bases between. The CDR3 runs 13 residues. In germline, CDR1 is LNHDA, CDR2 SQIVND (reference sequence). The CDR3, as DNA: TGTGCCAGTAGTATCGGGGGTTTCACTGAAGCTTTCTTT. As protein: CASSIGGFTEAFF.

The V gene is TRBV9, the J gene TRBJ1-2; TRBD1 matches at 8 bases. In germline, CDR1 is SGDLS, CDR2 YYNGEE. CDR3 length: 14 residues. Trimming at V came to 4 bases and at J to 4 bases, leaving 6 bases not matched to a gene. The CDR3 region is CASSQTGVTYGYTF. CDR3 sequence (DNA): TGTGCCAGCAGCCAGACAGGGGTAACCTATGGCTACACCTTC.

In its sample, this clone was seen a few times. The J gene is TRBJ1-2, the V gene TRBV20-1; D is ambiguous. The CDR3 totals 10 residues. Per the germline V gene, CDR1 is DFQATT and CDR2 is SNEGSKA (reference sequence). V was cut by 1 base and J by 10 bases, with 7 bases left in between. The chain's CDR3 is CSARVEAYTF. The CDR3 coding sequence is TGCAGTGCTAGAGTTGAGGCCTACACCTTC.

The V call is TRBV30, the J call TRBJ2-7; D uncertain. The germline CDR1 and CDR2 sequences are GTSNPN and SVGIG (reference sequence). The CDR3 totals 11 residues. Trimming cost V 3 bases and J 3 bases, with 6 bases left between them. The CDR3: CAWSNFYEQYF. In nucleotides, the CDR3 is TGTGCCTGGAGCAACTTCTACGAGCAGTACTTC.

The V gene is TRBV10-2, the J gene TRBJ2-7; D not resolved. The CDR3 consists of 12 residues. Germline CDR1 WSHSY, CDR2 SAAADI. V was shortened by 6 bases and J by 2 bases, with 8 bases between the two germline ends. The CDR3 DNA is TGCGCCAGCAGAGGACCCACCTACGAGCAGTACTTC. This sequence encodes CASRGPTYEQYF.

This clone has a handful of counts. CDR3 residues: CASSEVGGYEQYF. The CDR3 DNA is TGTGCCAGCAGTGAAGTGGGAGGTTACGAGCAGTACTTC. This rearrangement joins TRBV2 to TRBJ2-7; the D gene is possibly TRBD2 (6 bases). Germline loops: CDR1 SNHLY, CDR2 FYNNEI. The CDR3 has 13 residues. The V and J ends lost 1 base and 4 bases respectively, with 8 bases between them.

The rearrangement links TRBV2 to TRBJ2-5; TRBD1 agrees at 7 bases. V lost 9 bases to trimming and J lost 3 bases; unmatched junction nucleotides: 4. The germline V gene encodes CDR1 SNHLY and CDR2 FYNNEI. The CDR3 runs to 12 residues. CDR3 DNA sequence: TGTGCCAGTACCGGGACAGAAGAGACCCAGTACTTC. It yields the protein CASTGTEETQYF.

The gene calls are TRBV27 and TRBJ1-5; D is perhaps TRBD1 (6 bases). This CDR3 spans 14 amino acids. The V end lost 6 bases, the J end lost 0 bases, and 9 bases lay between the germline ends. Germline CDR1 MNHEY, CDR2 SMNVEV (reference sequence). The CDR3 DNA is TGTGCCAGCAGGGACAGCAATAGCAATCAGCCCCAGCATTTT. This sequence encodes CASRDSNSNQPQHF.

This chain uses TRBV7-9 with TRBJ1-5; D unclear. V was shortened by 0 bases and J by 0 bases, with 6 bases between the two germline ends. The V gene's germline CDR1 is SEHNR and CDR2 FQNEAQ (reference sequence). The CDR3 sequence is 15 residues long. Written as DNA, the CDR3 is TGTGCCAGCAGCTTAGCGAAGGATAGCAATCAGCCCCAGCATTTT. It specifies CASSLAKDSNQPQHF.

This clone was seen only a few times. The chain uses TRBV18 and TRBJ1-1; D remains ambiguous. In germline, CDR1 is KGHSH, CDR2 LQKENI. V lost 0 bases and J 3 bases, leaving 11 bases between the germline ends. The CDR3 is made up of 15 amino acids. CDR3 protein: CASSPPLVVDTEAFF. The CDR3 DNA is TGTGCCAGCTCACCACCTCTCGTAGTGGACACTGAAGCTTTCTTT.

The J gene is TRBJ2-2, the V gene TRBV14; no clear D. The V gene's germline CDR1 is SGHDN and CDR2 FVKESK. The CDR3 is 18 amino acids. V was cut by 2 bases and J by 0 bases, with 16 bases left in between. DNA for the CDR3: TGTGCCAGCAGCCAACGAACTGGTGGAACGTCGAACACCGGGGAGCTGTTTTTT. Translation: CASSQRTGGTSNTGELFF. Full variable domain (remainder filled in from reference TRBV14 and TRBJ2-2): EAGVTQFPSHSVIEKGQTVTLRCDPISGHDNLYWYRRVMGKEIKFLLHFVKESKQDESGMPNNRFLAERTGGTYSTLKVQPAELEDSGVYFCASSQRTGGTSNTGELFFGEGSRLTVL.